This T cell receptor (beta chain) came from a study of technical replicates of blood from a handful of donors. The CDR3 extends over 15 amino acids. Germline lookup yields CDR1 LGHNA and CDR2 YSLEER. V lost 3 bases and J lost 6, with 17 bases in between. The data were produced by immunoSEQ multiplex PCR, yet TCRdb's version contains in-frame clones alone and is incomplete. In the table there are tens of thousands of clones, just over 95% of which are singletons. The V call is TRBV4-3, the J call TRBJ1-2, with a tentative D call TRBD1 (6 bases). Sequencing input: T cells isolated from PBMCs. This TCR came from a human donor in good health. The CDR3 loop is CASSQGGGGLHGYTF. In DNA, the CDR3 is TGCGCCAGCAGCCAGGGAGGGGGAGGGTTGCATGGCTACACCTTC.